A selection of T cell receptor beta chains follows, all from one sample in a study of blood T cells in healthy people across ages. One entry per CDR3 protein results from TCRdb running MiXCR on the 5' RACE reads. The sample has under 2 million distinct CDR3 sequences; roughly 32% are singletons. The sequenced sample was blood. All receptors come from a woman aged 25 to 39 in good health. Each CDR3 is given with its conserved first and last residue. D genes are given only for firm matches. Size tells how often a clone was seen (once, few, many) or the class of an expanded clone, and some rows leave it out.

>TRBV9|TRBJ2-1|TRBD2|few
CASSVGLAGRRTYNEQFF
TGTGCCAGCAGCGTAGGACTAGCGGGACGAAGAACCTACAATGAGCAGTTCTTC
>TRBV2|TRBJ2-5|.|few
CASSETFGIKTQYF
TGTGCCAGCAGTGAAACCTTCGGGATTAAGACCCAGTACTTC
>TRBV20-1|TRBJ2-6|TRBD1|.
CSARDLGTGLSGANVRTF
TGCAGTGCTAGAGATCTCGGGACAGGGCTATCTGGGGCCAACGTCCGGACTTTC
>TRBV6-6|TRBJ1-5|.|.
CASSYSGRIHQPQHF
TGTGCCAGCAGTTACTCTGGCAGGATTCACCAGCCCCAGCATTTT
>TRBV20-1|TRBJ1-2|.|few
CSASPPLGLNYGYTF
TGCAGTGCCTCCCCCCCCTTAGGTTTAAACTATGGCTACACCTTC
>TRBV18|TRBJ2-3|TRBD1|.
CASLPGQGWTDTQYF
TGTGCCAGCCTACCGGGACAGGGGTGGACAGATACGCAGTATTTT
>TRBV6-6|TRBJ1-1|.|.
CASSSEGWNTEAFF
TGTGCCAGCAGTTCGGAGGGCTGGAACACTGAAGCTTTCTTT
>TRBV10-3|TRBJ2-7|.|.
CAILDGNSYEQYF
TGTGCCATTTTGGACGGGAACTCCTACGAGCAGTACTTC
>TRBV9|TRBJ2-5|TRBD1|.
CASSSSTGGATQYF
TGTGCCAGCAGCTCCTCGACAGGGGGCGCGACCCAGTACTTC
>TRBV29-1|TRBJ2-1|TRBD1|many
CSVYGTAYNEQFF
TGCAGCGTTTACGGGACAGCCTACAATGAGCAGTTCTTC
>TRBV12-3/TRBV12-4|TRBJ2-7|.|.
CASTLSGGVGEQYF
TGTGCCAGCACTCTTTCGGGCGGGGTAGGCGAGCAGTACTTC
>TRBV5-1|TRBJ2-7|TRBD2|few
CASSHWTSTGEQYF
TGCGCCAGCAGCCATTGGACTAGCACGGGGGAGCAGTACTTC
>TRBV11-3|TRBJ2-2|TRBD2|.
CASSLGGGGTNTGELFF
TGTGCCAGCAGCTTAGGTGGGGGGGGGACGAACACCGGGGAGCTGTTTTTT
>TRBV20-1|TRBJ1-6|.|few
CSAREGGIGNSPLHF
TGCAGTGCTAGAGAGGGGGGGATAGGTAATTCACCCCTCCACTTT
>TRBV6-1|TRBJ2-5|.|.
CASSPQWPGSYQETQYF
TGTGCCAGCAGTCCACAATGGCCAGGGAGTTACCAAGAGACCCAGTACTTC
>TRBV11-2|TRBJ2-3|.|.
CASNPQTWGGGTQYF
TGTGCCAGCAACCCCCAGACTTGGGGCGGGGGCACGCAGTATTTT
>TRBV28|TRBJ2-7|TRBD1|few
CASLPGTGYEQYF
TGTGCCAGCCTCCCTGGGACAGGTTACGAGCAGTACTTC
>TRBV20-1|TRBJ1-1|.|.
CSAESGGYTEAFF
TGCAGTGCGGAATCTGGGGGGTACACTGAAGCTTTCTTT
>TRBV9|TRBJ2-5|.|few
CASSPRSREITGETQYF
TGTGCCAGCAGCCCGAGGAGCCGAGAGATCACAGGGGAGACCCAGTACTTC
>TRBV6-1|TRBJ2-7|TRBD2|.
CASRAAGSRVYEQYF
TGTGCCAGCAGAGCAGCGGGGTCGAGGGTCTACGAGCAGTACTTC
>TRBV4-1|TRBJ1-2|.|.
CASSQTGGYTF
TGCGCCAGCAGCCAAACCGGGGGCTACACCTTC
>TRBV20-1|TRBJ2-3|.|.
CSARGGENTDTQYF
TGCAGTGCTAGGGGTGGGGAGAACACAGATACGCAGTATTTT
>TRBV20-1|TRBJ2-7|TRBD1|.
CSTRDRRQGNYEQYF
TGCAGTACTAGAGATCGGAGACAGGGTAATTACGAGCAGTACTTC
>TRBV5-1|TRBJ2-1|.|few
CATNLEPYNEQFF
TGCGCCACTAACCTCGAACCCTACAATGAGCAGTTCTTC
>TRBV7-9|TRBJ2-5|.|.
CASSIAWDSLWETQYF
TGTGCCAGCAGCATCGCCTGGGACTCCCTTTGGGAGACCCAGTACTTC
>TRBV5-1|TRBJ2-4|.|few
CASSPGQGITKNIQYF
TGCGCCAGCAGCCCGGGGCAGGGGATTACCAAAAACATTCAGTACTTC
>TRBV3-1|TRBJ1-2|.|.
CASSQEREAGYGYTF
TGTGCCAGCAGCCAAGAGAGGGAAGCTGGCTATGGCTACACCTTC
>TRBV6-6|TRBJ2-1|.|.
CASRRTAAYDNEQFF
TGTGCCAGCAGACGGACAGCAGCGTACGACAATGAGCAGTTCTTC
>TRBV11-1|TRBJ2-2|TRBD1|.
CASSYGQGDTGELFF
TGTGCCAGCAGTTACGGACAGGGCGACACCGGGGAGCTGTTTTTT
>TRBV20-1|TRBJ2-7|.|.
CSAGGPGTDYEQYF
TGCAGTGCCGGGGGCCCGGGGACGGACTACGAGCAGTACTTC
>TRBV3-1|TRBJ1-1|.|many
CASRRGINTEAFF
TGTGCCAGCAGACGGGGGATTAACACTGAAGCTTTCTTT
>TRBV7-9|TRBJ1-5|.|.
CASSLGSGEDQPQHF
TGTGCCAGCAGCTTAGGTAGCGGGGAGGATCAGCCCCAGCATTTT